Listed below are T cell receptor beta chains from one sample, sequenced in a study of cytomegalovirus exposure and HLA in healthy donors. Assay: immunoSEQ multiplex PCR; the TCRdb copy retains only in-frame clones and omits some. The repertoire holds more than 140,000 clones, about 75% seen once, with roughly 0.68% in the top ten. The sample was PBMCs. These receptors originate from a male donor in good health and CMV-seronegative. Both conserved end residues are part of each CDR3. A D gene is named only where the DNA matches it firmly. Rows may omit the clone size; those that give it use once, few, many or a size class.

d_call,clone_size,v_call,j_call,cdr3_nt,cdr3_aa
-,-,TRBV6-5,TRBJ1-1,TGTGCCAGTACATCAGGAGGGCGTGAGAACACTGAAGCTTTCTTT,CASTSGGRENTEAFF
TRBD1,-,TRBV6-1,TRBJ1-4,TGTGCCAGCAGTGAAGCTGGACAGGGGAATGAAAAACTGTTTTTT,CASSEAGQGNEKLFF
TRBD2,few,TRBV9,TRBJ2-1,TGTGCCAGCAGCGTAGGGGGGTTAGGCGGGGGGGCGGTTGGTGAGCAGTTCTTC,CASSVGGLGGGAVGEQFF
TRBD2,-,TRBV11-1,TRBJ2-1,TGTGCCAGCAGCAAATACGGGGGGAACTCCTACAATGAGCAGTTCTTC,CASSKYGGNSYNEQFF
TRBD1,-,TRBV7-8,TRBJ2-5,TGTGCCAGCAGCTCACAGGGGTTTGGGGAGACCCAGTACTTC,CASSSQGFGETQYF
-,-,TRBV19,TRBJ2-5,TGTGCCAGTAGTATTACAGGGGGGGAAGAGACCCAGTACTTC,CASSITGGEETQYF
TRBD2,-,TRBV15,TRBJ2-7,TGTGCCACCAGCAGCCGGGCTAGCGGGGCCAACGAGCAGTACTTC,CATSSRASGANEQYF
-,-,TRBV12-5,TRBJ1-2,TGTGCTAGTGGTCCCTCACGCGGAGGGGAACACTATGGCTACACCTTC,CASGPSRGGEHYGYTF
-,once,TRBV7-8,TRBJ2-5,TGTGCCAGCAGCTTATCCCCGGGCCGGGGTAAAGAGACCCAGTACTTC,CASSLSPGRGKETQYF
-,-,TRBV5-1,TRBJ2-5,TGCGCCAGCACCCCGGACAACCAAGAGACCCAGTACTTC,CASTPDNQETQYF
TRBD2,-,TRBV7-2,TRBJ2-7,TGTGCCAGCAGCCTCCTAGCGGGTACCTACGAGCAGTACTTC,CASSLLAGTYEQYF
-,-,TRBV21-1,TRBJ1-1,TGTGCCAGCTTCCAAGACCTCAGGGACTGGGACACTGAAGCTTTCTTT,CASFQDLRDWDTEAFF
TRBD2,-,TRBV11-2,TRBJ2-2,TGTGCCAGCAGCCTTATTAGCGGGGGGGCGAACACCGGGGAGCTGTTTTTT,CASSLISGGANTGELFF
-,-,TRBV29-1,TRBJ2-7,TGCAGCGTTGATCAGATCTCCTACGAGCAGTACTTC,CSVDQISYEQYF
TRBD1,-,TRBV6-1,TRBJ1-3,TGTGCCAGCAGTGAGGCGGGACAGGGGGCTGGAAACACCATATATTTT,CASSEAGQGAGNTIYF
-,-,TRBV2,TRBJ1-5,TGTGCCAGCGACGACAGGTACGATCAGCCCCAGCATTTT,CASDDRYDQPQHF
-,-,TRBV9,TRBJ2-1,TGTGCCAGCAGCGTCCTGGGGAGCTACAATGAGCAGTTCTTC,CASSVLGSYNEQFF
TRBD1,few,TRBV7-2,TRBJ1-5,TGTGCCAGCAGCCCGGGACAGGGGTTCAGCCAGCCCCAGCATTTT,CASSPGQGFSQPQHF
TRBD1,-,TRBV15,TRBJ1-5,TGTGCCACCAGCAGAGTCCGGACAGGGGTATGGCAGCCCCAGCATTTT,CATSRVRTGVWQPQHF
TRBD2,-,TRBV5-4,TRBJ2-3,TGTGCTACCGGCCTAGCGGGGGGGCTGGGCCCAGATACGCAGTATTTT,CATGLAGGLGPDTQYF
TRBD1,few,TRBV6-5,TRBJ1-2,TGTGCCAGCAGTTACTCCCAGGGGGCTAACTATGGCTACACCTTC,CASSYSQGANYGYTF
-,-,TRBV6-1,TRBJ1-5,TGTGCCAGCAGTATCTCACAGGGTAGTGGTCAGCCCCAGCATTTT,CASSISQGSGQPQHF
TRBD1,once,TRBV9,TRBJ2-1,TGTGCCAGCAGCGGACGACAGGGCACGTACAATGAGCAGTTCTTC,CASSGRQGTYNEQFF
-,-,TRBV18,TRBJ2-1,TGTGCCAGCTCACCCATAGGGGAGGTTGAGCAGTTCTTC,CASSPIGEVEQFF
-,-,TRBV7-9,TRBJ1-2,TGTTCCAGCAGCTTGGCAGGGTACCTAGACCAGGATGGCTACACCTTC,CSSSLAGYLDQDGYTF
-,-,TRBV6-4,TRBJ2-7,TGTGCCAGCGGTGGGGCATCCGTTCCCTACGAGCAGTACTTC,CASGGASVPYEQYF
TRBD1,-,TRBV29-1,TRBJ1-5,TGCAGCGTGCGACAGGGTAATCAGCCCCAGCATTTT,CSVRQGNQPQHF
-,-,TRBV6-6,TRBJ1-5,TGTGCCAGCAGTCCTACCAGGGGCAATCAGCCCCAGCATTTT,CASSPTRGNQPQHF
TRBD1,-,TRBV19,TRBJ1-2,TGTGCCAGTAGTTCACGACAGGGGTATAACTATGGCTACACCTTC,CASSSRQGYNYGYTF
-,-,TRBV10-3,TRBJ1-3,TGTGCCATCAGTCCCAAGGCCGACGGGGGGCCTGGAAACACCATATATTTT,CAISPKADGGPGNTIYF
-,-,TRBV6-1,TRBJ2-7,TGTGCCAGCAGGCACAGGCCTCTTTACGAGCAGTACTTC,CASRHRPLYEQYF
TRBD2,-,TRBV5-1,TRBJ2-1,TGCGCCAGCAGCTATGGACTAGCGGAGCCCACCGAGCAGTTCTTC,CASSYGLAEPTEQFF
TRBD1,-,TRBV13,TRBJ2-7,TGTGCCAGCAGCTTAGGCCCCGACAGGGGTCACGAGCAGTACTTC,CASSLGPDRGHEQYF
-,-,TRBV5-1,TRBJ1-1,TGCGCCAGCAGCTTGTATGACACCAACACTGAAGCTTTCTTT,CASSLYDTNTEAFF
-,-,TRBV29-1,TRBJ2-2,TGCAGCGTTGAACACAGGGTAAACACCGGGGAGCTGTTTTTT,CSVEHRVNTGELFF
TRBD1,-,TRBV7-9,TRBJ1-5,TGTGCCAGCAGCTTAGACGGACAGGGGCGGCAGCCCCAGCATTTT,CASSLDGQGRQPQHF
TRBD2,-,TRBV7-9,TRBJ2-1,TGTGCCAGCAGCTCATCTAGCGGGAGCTACAATGAGCAGTTCTTC,CASSSSSGSYNEQFF
TRBD1,-,TRBV4-1,TRBJ1-2,TGCGCCAGCAGCCAAGCGGGACAGGAGACAGGACCCTATGGCTACACCTTC,CASSQAGQETGPYGYTF
-,-,TRBV11-3,TRBJ2-1,TGTGCCAGCAGCTCCCGCGGGGGCGCTGGGAATGAGCAGTTCTTC,CASSSRGGAGNEQFF